Following are 4 T cell receptor beta chains from one sample sequenced in a study of T cell repertoires in cytomegalovirus infection. MiXCR, applied by TCRdb to the reads, yields one record per CDR3 protein. Of approximately 500,000 distinct CDR3 sequences listed, about 10% are singletons. The specimen was PBMCs. These receptors all come from a human donor in good health (CMV status not recorded). Some clones in this sample may be carry-over from other donors' samples.

This clonotype was observed many times. This chain links TRBV7-3 with TRBJ2-3, with TRBD2 matching over 10 bases. V was clipped by 4 bases and J by 4 bases; unmatched bases: 5. CDR1 SGHTA and CDR2 FQGTGA come from the germline V gene. The CDR3 runs 15 residues. The CDR3 sequence: CASSSPSGGSDTQYF. The CDR3 region has the DNA TGTGCCAGCAGCTCTCCTAGCGGGGGCTCAGATACGCAGTATTTT.

This clonotype was counted many times. The V call is TRBV19, the J call TRBJ2-1; TRBD2 matches 8 bases. Germline V gene lookup returns CDR1 LNHDA and CDR2 SQIVND (reference sequence). V lost 6 bases, J lost 4 bases, and 5 bases stayed unmatched. CDR3 length equals 14 residues. The CDR3 region has the DNA TGTGCCAGTAGAGAGCGGGAGCGGTACAATGAGCAGTTCTTC. Amino acids: CASRERERYNEQFF. The entire variable domain, with the rest obtained from reference TRBV19 and TRBJ2-1, is as follows: DGGITQSPKYLFRKEGQNVTLSCEQNLNHDAMYWYRQDPGQGLRLIYYSQIVNDFQKGDIAEGYSVSREKKESFPLTVTSAQKNPTAFYLCASRERERYNEQFFGPGTRLTVL.

In this sample, this clonotype turned up a few times. This chain links TRBV29-1 with TRBJ2-1, with unresolved D. The CDR3 has 11 residues. V lost 6 bases, J lost 5 bases, and 8 bases lay in between. Germline V gene sequence: CDR1 SQVTM, CDR2 ANQGSEA. The CDR3: CSVPSNNEQFF. CDR3 nucleotides: TGCAGCGTCCCCTCTAACAATGAGCAGTTCTTC.

In its sample, this clonotype was seen many times. The rearrangement joins TRBV7-9 to TRBJ2-7; D possibly matches TRBD1 or TRBD2 (6 bases each). This CDR3 spans 15 amino acids. From germline, CDR1 is SEHNR and CDR2 FQNEAQ (reference sequence). Deletions cut 0 bases from V and 1 base from J, with 10 bases between. CDR3 loop: CASSLAQGRSYEQYF. CDR3 bases: TGTGCCAGCAGCTTAGCGCAGGGGAGGTCCTACGAGCAGTACTTC.